Following are 18 T cell receptor beta chains from one sample sequenced in a study of T-cell reconstitution after alpha-beta-depleted transplantation in children. TCRbeta library construction was performed incorporating unique molecular identifiers. TCRdb analysed the PCR reads with MiXCR anew, one entry per CDR3 protein. The data contain 55,000 to 65,000 distinct CDR3 sequences, about 40% of them singletons. Sequencing was performed on PBMCs, mostly from graft donor cells, taken 360 days after TCRalphabeta/CD19-depleted stem cell transplant. These receptors originate from a male patient younger than 18 who had a stem cell transplant for acute lymphoblastic leukemia, so the T cells may come from the graft donor.

The rearrangement links TRBV20-1 to TRBJ1-1; weak D call: TRBD1 (5 bases). CDR1 is DFQATT and CDR2 is SNEGSKA in the germline V gene (reference sequence). The CDR3 has 14 amino acids. The V and J ends lost 3 bases and 6 bases respectively, with 17 bases between them. In nucleotides, the CDR3 is TGCAGTGCTAGCAAAAACGGCAGGGTCGCTGAAGCTTTCTTT. Its protein product is CSASKNGRVAEAFF.

About this clonotype itself: One end of the junction fails to match germline, which may point to a read error. The rearrangement uses TRBV20-1 and TRBJ1-2, with D possibly being TRBD1 (6 bases). The CDR3 covers 15 residues. Germline CDR1 reads DFQATT; CDR2 reads SNEGSKA (reference sequence). Here the CDR3 DNA reads TGCAGTGCCAGAGGGCAGGGGAAGGAGAACTATGGCTACACCTTC. It is translated as CSARGQGKENYGYTF.

This clonotype showed up just a few times. In DNA form, the CDR3 reads TGTGCCAGCAGCTTAAGCGGAGGGCGGCCCGGGGAGCTGTTTTTT. Translating gives CASSLSGGRPGELFF. The chain employs TRBV13 and TRBJ2-2, with D tentatively TRBD2 (6 bases). Per germline, CDR1 PRHDT and CDR2 FYEKMQ (reference sequence). V gave up 2 bases and J gave up 6 bases, with 13 bases separating them. The CDR3 consists of 15 residues.

This clonotype was observed a handful of times. The chain is built from TRBV29-1 and TRBJ2-1; the match to TRBD2 covers 11 bases. V trimming: 1 base; J trimming: 3 bases; junction bases outside the gene matches: 5. The CDR3 covers 16 residues. Per the germline V gene, CDR1 is SQVTM and CDR2 is ANQGSEA. CDR3 DNA sequence: TGCAGCGTTGAAGGGTTGGGACTAGCGGTCTACAATGAGCAGTTCTTC. This encodes CSVEGLGLAVYNEQFF.

V gene TRBV12-3 or TRBV12-4 combines with J gene TRBJ2-1; a weak D match, TRBD2 (5 bases). V gave up 1 base and J gave up 1 base, with 11 bases separating them. This CDR3 region has 16 residues. CDR3 in amino acids: CASSLVVGMSYNEQFF. CDR3 DNA sequence: TGTGCCAGCAGTTTAGTTGTCGGGATGTCCTACAATGAGCAGTTCTTC.

This clonotype was detected a few times. The chain is built from TRBV6-2 or TRBV6-3 and TRBJ2-7, with 9 bases identical to TRBD1. Germline trimming cut 5 bases from V and 4 bases from J; bases unmatched to any gene: 9. Germline V gene sequence: CDR1 MNHEY, CDR2 SVGEGT. This CDR3 contains 15 residues. The DNA of the CDR3 is TGTGCCAGCAGTACACCCGGGACAGGGAGGTACGAGCAGTACTTC. It is translated as CASSTPGTGRYEQYF.

The chain uses TRBV7-9 and TRBJ1-3; possibly TRBD1 for D (5 bases). V lost 5 bases and J 8 bases, leaving 19 bases between the germline ends. Germline-derived CDR1 and CDR2 are SEHNR and FQNEAQ (reference sequence). CDR3 length: 15 residues. CDR3 protein: CASSPRGGTWDTIYF. The CDR3 DNA follows: TGTGCCAGCAGCCCCCGGGGCGGAACATGGGACACCATATATTTT. The full variable domain, completed using reference TRBV7-9 and TRBJ1-3, is DTGVSQNPRHKITKRGQNVTFRCDPISEHNRLYWYRQTLGQGPEFLTYFQNEAQLEKSRLLSDRFSAERPKGSFSTLEIQRTEQGDSAMYLCASSPRGGTWDTIYFGEGSWLTVV.

Written as DNA, the CDR3 is TGTGGTGGACAGGGGTCCTACGAGCAGTACTTC. Protein product: CGGQGSYEQYF. The chain combines TRBV7-8 with TRBJ2-7; 9 nucleotides agree with TRBD1. The CDR3 runs to 11 residues. Germline V CDR1 and CDR2: SGHVS, FQNEAQ.

The rearrangement uses TRBV5-1 and TRBJ2-1, with D unresolved. This CDR3 is 14 amino acids long. Trimming shortened V by 5 bases and J by 0 bases, and 9 bases separated the two germline ends. Germline CDR1 is SGHRS and CDR2 is YFSETQ. The CDR3 region has the DNA TGCGCCAGCAGATCTTCCGCCTCCTACAATGAGCAGTTCTTC. This sequence encodes CASRSSASYNEQFF.

This clonotype was seen more than once but under ten times. This chain joins TRBV5-1 and TRBJ1-1, with 10 positions matching TRBD1. Germline CDR1 and CDR2: SGHRS and YFSETQ. Trimming cost V 4 bases and J 4 bases; bases outside gene matches: 10. The CDR3 totals 16 residues. The CDR3 bases are TGCGCCAGCAGCGAGCAAGACAGGGGGCACGGCACTGAAGCTTTCTTT. This gives the protein CASSEQDRGHGTEAFF.

The chain has TRBV20-1 and TRBJ2-3; D possibly uses TRBD1 or TRBD2 (6 bases each). This CDR3 region has 17 residues. V lost 5 bases and J lost 1, with 22 bases in between. Germline V gene lookup returns CDR1 DFQATT and CDR2 SNEGSKA (reference sequence). This chain's CDR3 is CSAQRGGRGLRTDTQYF. The CDR3, as DNA: TGCAGTGCTCAGAGAGGGGGACGGGGACTTCGCACAGATACGCAGTATTTT.

This rearrangement joins TRBV28 to TRBJ2-3; D is unclear. The CDR3 totals 12 residues. Germline V gives CDR1 MDHEN, CDR2 SYDVKM. Deletions cut 6 bases from V and 2 bases from J, with 6 bases between. The DNA for the CDR3 is TGTGCCAGCAGCGAAGTCACAGATACGCAGTATTTT. It encodes CASSEVTDTQYF.

This clonotype was seen only a few times. The CDR3 loop reads CASSLVETGKNIQYF. The CDR3 DNA sequence: TGCGCCAGCAGCTTGGTAGAAACAGGCAAAAACATTCAGTACTTC. The chain uses TRBV5-1 and TRBJ2-4; D may be TRBD1 (5 bases). The CDR3 extends over 15 amino acids. V was clipped by 0 bases and J by 3 bases, with 10 bases between them. The germline V gene encodes CDR1 SGHRS and CDR2 YFSETQ. Variable domain in full (rest from reference TRBV5-1 and TRBJ2-4): KAGVTQTPRYLIKTRGQQVTLSCSPISGHRSVSWYQQTPGQGLQFLFEYFSETQRNKGNFPGRFSGRQFSNSRSEMNVSTLELGDSALYLCASSLVETGKNIQYFGAGTRLSVL.

The chain links TRBV12-3 or TRBV12-4 to TRBJ2-2; D not certain. V lost 1 base to trimming and J lost 7 bases, with 4 bases between them. This CDR3 contains 12 residues. The chain's CDR3 is CASSLGNGELFF. For the CDR3, the DNA is TGTGCCAGCAGTTTAGGGAACGGGGAGCTGTTTTTT.

The V and J genes are TRBV20-1 and TRBJ2-7; TRBD2 matches 7 bases. Germline CDR1 and CDR2: DFQATT and SNEGSKA (reference sequence). V lost 6 bases, J lost 0 bases, and 5 bases stayed unmatched. This CDR3 is built from 13 residues. CDR3 nucleotide sequence: TGCAGTGCGGGCAGGGAGGGCTCCTACGAGCAGTACTTC. This sequence encodes CSAGREGSYEQYF.

The chain employs TRBV7-2 and TRBJ2-1, with 11 bases fitting TRBD2. The CDR3 length is 15 residues. Trimming at V came to 5 bases and at J to 7 bases, leaving 7 bases not matched to a gene. The germline CDR1 and CDR2 sequences are SGHTA and FQGNSA. CDR3 nucleotide sequence: TGTGCCAGCAGCCTTAGCGGGGGGGTGAGGAATGAGCAGTTCTTC. Its translation is CASSLSGGVRNEQFF.

This clonotype was seen a handful of times. The rearrangement joins TRBV27 to TRBJ1-2, with 9 bases that match TRBD1. CDR1 and CDR2 (germline): MNHEY, SMNVEV (reference sequence). Trimming removed 6 bases from V and 7 bases from J; junction bases left unmatched: 9. The CDR3 covers 14 residues. The CDR3 nucleotides are TGTGCCAGCAGGACAGGGGGTGTCGGGCTTGGCTACACCTTC. Translating it yields CASRTGGVGLGYTF.

V and J are TRBV27 and TRBJ1-1, with D maybe TRBD1 (5 bases). V was trimmed by 2 bases and J by 0 bases, leaving 13 bases between them. Germline V gene sequence: CDR1 MNHEY, CDR2 SMNVEV (reference sequence). The CDR3 has 16 amino acids. This chain's CDR3 is CASSLARDLLNTEAFF. The CDR3 DNA sequence: TGTGCCAGCAGTTTAGCCCGGGACCTACTGAACACTGAAGCTTTCTTT.